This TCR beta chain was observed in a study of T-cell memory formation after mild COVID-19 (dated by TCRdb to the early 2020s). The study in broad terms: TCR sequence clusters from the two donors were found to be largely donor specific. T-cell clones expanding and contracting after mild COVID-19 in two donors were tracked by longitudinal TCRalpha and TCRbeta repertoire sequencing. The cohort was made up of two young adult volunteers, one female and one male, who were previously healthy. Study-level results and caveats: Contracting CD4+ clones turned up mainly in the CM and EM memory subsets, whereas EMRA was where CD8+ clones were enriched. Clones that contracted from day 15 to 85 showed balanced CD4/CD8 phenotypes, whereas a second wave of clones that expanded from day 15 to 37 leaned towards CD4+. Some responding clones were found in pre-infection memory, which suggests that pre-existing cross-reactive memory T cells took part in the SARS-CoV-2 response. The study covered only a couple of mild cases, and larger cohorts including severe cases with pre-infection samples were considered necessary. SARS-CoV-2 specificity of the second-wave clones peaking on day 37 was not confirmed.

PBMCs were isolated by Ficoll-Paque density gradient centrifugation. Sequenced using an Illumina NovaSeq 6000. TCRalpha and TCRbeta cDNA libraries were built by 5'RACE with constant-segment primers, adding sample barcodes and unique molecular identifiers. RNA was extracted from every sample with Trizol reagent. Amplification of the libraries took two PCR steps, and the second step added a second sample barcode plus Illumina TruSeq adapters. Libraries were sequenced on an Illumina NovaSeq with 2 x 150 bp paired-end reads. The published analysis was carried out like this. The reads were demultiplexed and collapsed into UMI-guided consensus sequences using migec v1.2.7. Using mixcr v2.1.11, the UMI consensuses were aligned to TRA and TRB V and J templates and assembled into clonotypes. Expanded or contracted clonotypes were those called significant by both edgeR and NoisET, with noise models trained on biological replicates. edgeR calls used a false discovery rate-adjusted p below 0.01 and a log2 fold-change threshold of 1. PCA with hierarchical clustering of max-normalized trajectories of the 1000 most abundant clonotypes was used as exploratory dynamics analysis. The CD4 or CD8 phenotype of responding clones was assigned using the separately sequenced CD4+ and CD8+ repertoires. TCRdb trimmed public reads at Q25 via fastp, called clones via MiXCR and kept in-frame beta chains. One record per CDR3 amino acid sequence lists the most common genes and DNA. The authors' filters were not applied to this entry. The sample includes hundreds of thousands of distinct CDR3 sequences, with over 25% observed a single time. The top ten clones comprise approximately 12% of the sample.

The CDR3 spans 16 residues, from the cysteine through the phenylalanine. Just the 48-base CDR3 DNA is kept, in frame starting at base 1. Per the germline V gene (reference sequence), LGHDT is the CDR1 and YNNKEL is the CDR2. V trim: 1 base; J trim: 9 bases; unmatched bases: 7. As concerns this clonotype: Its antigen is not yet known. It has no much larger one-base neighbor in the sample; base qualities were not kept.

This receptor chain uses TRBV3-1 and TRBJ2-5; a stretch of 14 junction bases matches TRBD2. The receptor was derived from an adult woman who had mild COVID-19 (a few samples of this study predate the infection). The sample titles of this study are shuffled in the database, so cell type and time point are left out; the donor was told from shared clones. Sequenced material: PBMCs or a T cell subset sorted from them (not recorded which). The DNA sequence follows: TGTGCCAGCAGCCAAGGGACTAGCGGGAGGTTGAGTCCCCAGTACTTC. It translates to CASSQGTSGRLSPQYF.